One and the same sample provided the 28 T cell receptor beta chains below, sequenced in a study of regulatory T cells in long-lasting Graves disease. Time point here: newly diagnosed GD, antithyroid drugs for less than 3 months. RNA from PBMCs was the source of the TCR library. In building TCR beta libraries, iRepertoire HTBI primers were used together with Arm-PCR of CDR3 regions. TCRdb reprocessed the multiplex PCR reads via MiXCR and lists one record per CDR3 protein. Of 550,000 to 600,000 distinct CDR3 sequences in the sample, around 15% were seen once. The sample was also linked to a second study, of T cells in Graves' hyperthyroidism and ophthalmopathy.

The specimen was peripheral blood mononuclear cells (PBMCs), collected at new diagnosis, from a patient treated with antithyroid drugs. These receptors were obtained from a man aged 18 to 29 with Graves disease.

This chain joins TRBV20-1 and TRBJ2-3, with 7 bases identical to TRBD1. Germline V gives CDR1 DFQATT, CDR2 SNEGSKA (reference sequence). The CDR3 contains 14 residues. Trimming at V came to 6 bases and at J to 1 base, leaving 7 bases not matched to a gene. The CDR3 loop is CSATTGMGTDTQYF. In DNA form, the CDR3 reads TGCAGTGCAACGACAGGGATGGGCACAGATACGCAGTATTTT.

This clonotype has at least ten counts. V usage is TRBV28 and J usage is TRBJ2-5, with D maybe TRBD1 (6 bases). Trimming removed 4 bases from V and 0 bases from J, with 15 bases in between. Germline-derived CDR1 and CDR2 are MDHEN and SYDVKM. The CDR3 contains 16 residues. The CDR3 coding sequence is TGTGCCAGCAGTTCGCGCAGGGGATCGTACCAAGAGACCCAGTACTTC. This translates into CASSSRRGSYQETQYF.

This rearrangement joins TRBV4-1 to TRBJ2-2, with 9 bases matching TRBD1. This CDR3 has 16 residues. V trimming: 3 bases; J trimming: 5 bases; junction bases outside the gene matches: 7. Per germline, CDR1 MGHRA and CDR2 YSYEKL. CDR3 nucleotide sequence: TGCGCCAGCAGCCAGCCCGACAGGGGGAGGACCGGGGAGCTGTTTTTT. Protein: CASSQPDRGRTGELFF.

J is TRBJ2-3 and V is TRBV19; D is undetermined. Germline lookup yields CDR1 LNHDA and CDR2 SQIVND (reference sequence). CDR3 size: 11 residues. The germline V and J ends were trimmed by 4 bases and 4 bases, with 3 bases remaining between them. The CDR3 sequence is CASSNADTQYF. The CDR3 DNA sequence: TGTGCCAGTAGTAACGCAGATACGCAGTATTTT.

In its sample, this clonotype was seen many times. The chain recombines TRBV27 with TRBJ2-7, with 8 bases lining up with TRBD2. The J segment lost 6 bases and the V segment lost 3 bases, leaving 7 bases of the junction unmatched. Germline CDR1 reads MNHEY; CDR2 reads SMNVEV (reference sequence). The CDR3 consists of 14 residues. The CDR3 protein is CASSFGGARAEQYF. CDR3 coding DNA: TGTGCCAGCAGTTTCGGGGGGGCGCGTGCCGAGCAGTACTTC.

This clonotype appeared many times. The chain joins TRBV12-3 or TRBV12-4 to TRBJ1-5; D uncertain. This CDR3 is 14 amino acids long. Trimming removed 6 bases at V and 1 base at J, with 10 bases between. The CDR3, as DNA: TGTGCCAGCAGGGAGATTAACAGCAATCAGCCCCAGCATTTT. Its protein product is CASREINSNQPQHF.

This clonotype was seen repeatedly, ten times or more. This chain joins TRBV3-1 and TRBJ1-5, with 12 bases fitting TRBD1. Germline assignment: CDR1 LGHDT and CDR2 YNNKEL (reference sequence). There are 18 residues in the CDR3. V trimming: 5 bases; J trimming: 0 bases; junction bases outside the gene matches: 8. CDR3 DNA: TGTGCCAGCAGCTCCGGGACAGGGGGCTTAATTAGCAATCAGCCCCAGCATTTT. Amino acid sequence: CASSSGTGGLISNQPQHF.

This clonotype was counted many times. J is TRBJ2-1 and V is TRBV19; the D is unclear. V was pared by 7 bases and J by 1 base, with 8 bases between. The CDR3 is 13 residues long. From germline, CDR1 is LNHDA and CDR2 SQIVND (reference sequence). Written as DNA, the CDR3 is TGTGCCAGTACCCTCAATTCCTACAATGAGCAGTTCTTC. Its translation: CASTLNSYNEQFF. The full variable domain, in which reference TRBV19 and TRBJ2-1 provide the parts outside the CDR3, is DGGITQSPKYLFRKEGQNVTLSCEQNLNHDAMYWYRQDPGQGLRLIYYSQIVNDFQKGDIAEGYSVSREKKESFPLTVTSAQKNPTAFYLCASTLNSYNEQFFGPGTRLTVL.

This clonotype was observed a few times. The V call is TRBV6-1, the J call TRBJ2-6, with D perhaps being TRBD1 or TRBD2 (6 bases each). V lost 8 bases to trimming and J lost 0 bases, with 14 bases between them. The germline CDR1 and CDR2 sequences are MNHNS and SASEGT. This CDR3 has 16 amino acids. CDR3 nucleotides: TGTGCCAGCCGGGGGCAGGGCTCCTCTGGGGCCAACGTCCTGACTTTC. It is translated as CASRGQGSSGANVLTF.

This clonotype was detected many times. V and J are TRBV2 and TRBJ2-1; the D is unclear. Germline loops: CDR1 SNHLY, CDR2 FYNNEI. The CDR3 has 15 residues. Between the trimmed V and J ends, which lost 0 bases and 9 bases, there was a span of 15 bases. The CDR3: CASSEARASWGEQFF. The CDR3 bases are TGTGCCAGCAGTGAAGCTCGCGCGTCCTGGGGTGAGCAGTTCTTC.

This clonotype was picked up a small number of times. CDR3 nucleotides: TGTGCCAGCAGTTGGACAAGCCCTGGAAACACCATATATTTT. Amino acids: CASSWTSPGNTIYF. The chain is built from TRBV12-3 or TRBV12-4 and TRBJ1-3, with D possibly matching TRBD1 (5 bases). V was trimmed by 4 bases and J by 2 bases, leaving 9 bases between them. CDR3 length equals 14 residues.

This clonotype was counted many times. The CDR3 region is CASSEEGFDDQPQHF. The CDR3 nucleotides are TGTGCCAGCAGTGAAGAAGGGTTCGACGATCAGCCCCAGCATTTT. V usage is TRBV6-1 and J usage is TRBJ1-5; D unclear. Trimming removed 1 base from V and 5 bases from J, with 12 bases in between. The CDR3 extends over 15 amino acids. In germline, CDR1 is MNHNS, CDR2 SASEGT.

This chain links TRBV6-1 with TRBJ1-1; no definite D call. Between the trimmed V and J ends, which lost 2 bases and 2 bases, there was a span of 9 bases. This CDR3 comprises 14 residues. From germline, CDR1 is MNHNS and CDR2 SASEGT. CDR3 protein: CASSENLGNTEAFF. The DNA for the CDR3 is TGTGCCAGCAGTGAAAATCTGGGTAACACTGAAGCTTTCTTT.

The CDR3 is CSARFRRPTDTQYF. CDR3 nucleotide sequence: TGCAGTGCTAGATTCAGGCGACCAACGGATACGCAGTATTTT. The chain joins TRBV20-1 to TRBJ2-3; D ambiguous. Germline lookup yields CDR1 DFQATT and CDR2 SNEGSKA (reference sequence). With 2 bases removed from V and 6 bases from J, the gap between germline ends came to 15 bases. CDR3 length equals 14 residues.

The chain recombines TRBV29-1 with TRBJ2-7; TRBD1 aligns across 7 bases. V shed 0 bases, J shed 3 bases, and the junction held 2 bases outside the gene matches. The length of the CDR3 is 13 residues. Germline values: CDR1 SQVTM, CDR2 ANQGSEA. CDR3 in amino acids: CSVEETGNYEQYF. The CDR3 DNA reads TGCAGCGTTGAAGAGACAGGGAACTACGAGCAGTACTTC.

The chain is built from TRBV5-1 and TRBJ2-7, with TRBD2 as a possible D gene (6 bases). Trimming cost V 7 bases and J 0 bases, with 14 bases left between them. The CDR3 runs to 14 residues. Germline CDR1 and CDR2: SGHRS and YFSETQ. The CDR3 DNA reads TGCGCCAGCCGAGGTAGCGGCACCTCCTACGAGCAGTACTTC. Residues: CASRGSGTSYEQYF. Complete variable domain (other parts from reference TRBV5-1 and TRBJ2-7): KAGVTQTPRYLIKTRGQQVTLSCSPISGHRSVSWYQQTPGQGLQFLFEYFSETQRNKGNFPGRFSGRQFSNSRSEMNVSTLELGDSALYLCASRGSGTSYEQYFGPGTRLTVT.

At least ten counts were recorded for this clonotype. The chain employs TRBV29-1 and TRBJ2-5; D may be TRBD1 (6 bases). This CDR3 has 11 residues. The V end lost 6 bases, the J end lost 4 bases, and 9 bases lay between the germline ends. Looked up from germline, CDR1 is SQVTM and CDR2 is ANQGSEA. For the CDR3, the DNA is TGCAGCGTGGGGGACACAGAGACCCAGTACTTC. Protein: CSVGDTETQYF.

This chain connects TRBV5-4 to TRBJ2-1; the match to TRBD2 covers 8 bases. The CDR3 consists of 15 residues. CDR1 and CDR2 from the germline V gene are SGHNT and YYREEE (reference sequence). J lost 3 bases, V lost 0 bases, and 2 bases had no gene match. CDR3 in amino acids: CASSLATSVYNEQFF. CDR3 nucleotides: TGTGCCAGCAGCTTGGCGACTAGCGTCTACAATGAGCAGTTCTTC.

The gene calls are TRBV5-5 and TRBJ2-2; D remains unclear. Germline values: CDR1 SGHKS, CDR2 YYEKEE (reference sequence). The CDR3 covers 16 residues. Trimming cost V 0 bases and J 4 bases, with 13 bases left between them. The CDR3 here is CASSLGPDPRTGELFF. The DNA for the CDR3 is TGTGCCAGCAGCTTGGGACCGGACCCCCGCACCGGGGAGCTGTTTTTT.

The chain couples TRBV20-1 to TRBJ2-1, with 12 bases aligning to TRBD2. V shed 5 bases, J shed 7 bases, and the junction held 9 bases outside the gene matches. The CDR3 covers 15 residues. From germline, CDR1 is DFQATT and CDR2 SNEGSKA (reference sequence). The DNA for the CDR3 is TGCAGTGCTTACCGACTAGCGGGAGAGTTAAATGAGCAGTTCTTC. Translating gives CSAYRLAGELNEQFF.

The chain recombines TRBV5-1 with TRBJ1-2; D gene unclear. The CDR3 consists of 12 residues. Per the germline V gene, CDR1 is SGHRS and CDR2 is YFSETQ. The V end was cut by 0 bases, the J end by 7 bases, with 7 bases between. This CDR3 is CASSLEGTGYTF. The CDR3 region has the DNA TGCGCCAGCAGCTTGGAAGGCACTGGCTACACCTTC.

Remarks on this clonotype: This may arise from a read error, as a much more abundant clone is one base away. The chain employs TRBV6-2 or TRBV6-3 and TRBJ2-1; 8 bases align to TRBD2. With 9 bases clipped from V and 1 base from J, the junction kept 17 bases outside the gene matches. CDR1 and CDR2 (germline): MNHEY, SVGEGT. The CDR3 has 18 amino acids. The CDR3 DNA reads TGTGCCAGGGCTAGTAACGGGAGGGCCTTCGTGTCCTACAATGAGCAGTTCTTC. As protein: CARASNGRAFVSYNEQFF.

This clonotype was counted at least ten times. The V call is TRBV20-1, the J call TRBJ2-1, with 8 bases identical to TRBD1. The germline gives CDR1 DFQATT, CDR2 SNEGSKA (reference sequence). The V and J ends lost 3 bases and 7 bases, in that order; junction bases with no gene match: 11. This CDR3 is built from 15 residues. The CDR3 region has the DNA TGCAGTGCTAGGGATGGACAGGGTCTGTCGAATGAGCAGTTCTTC. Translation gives CSARDGQGLSNEQFF.

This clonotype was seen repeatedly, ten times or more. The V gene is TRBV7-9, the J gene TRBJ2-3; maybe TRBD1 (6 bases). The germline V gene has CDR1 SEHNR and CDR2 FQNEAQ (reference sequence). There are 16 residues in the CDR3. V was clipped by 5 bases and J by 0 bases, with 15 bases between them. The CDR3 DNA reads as TGTGCCAGCAGCGACAGGAGTACTCCTAGCACAGATACGCAGTATTTT. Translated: CASSDRSTPSTDTQYF.

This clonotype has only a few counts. Here the CDR3 DNA reads TGCAGCGTTGGTGAGGCCCCCCTCTCCGAGCAGTACTTC. Amino acids: CSVGEAPLSEQYF. J is TRBJ2-7 and V is TRBV29-1; D not resolved. CDR3 length: 13 amino acids. Per germline, CDR1 SQVTM and CDR2 ANQGSEA. With 4 bases removed from V and 6 bases from J, the gap between germline ends came to 16 bases.

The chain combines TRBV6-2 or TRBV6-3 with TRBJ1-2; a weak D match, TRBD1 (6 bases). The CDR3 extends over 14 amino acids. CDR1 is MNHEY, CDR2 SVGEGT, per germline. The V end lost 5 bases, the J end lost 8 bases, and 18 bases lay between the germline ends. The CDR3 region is CASSETAAGVGYTF. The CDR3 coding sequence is TGTGCCAGCAGTGAAACCGCCGCAGGGGTAGGCTACACCTTC.

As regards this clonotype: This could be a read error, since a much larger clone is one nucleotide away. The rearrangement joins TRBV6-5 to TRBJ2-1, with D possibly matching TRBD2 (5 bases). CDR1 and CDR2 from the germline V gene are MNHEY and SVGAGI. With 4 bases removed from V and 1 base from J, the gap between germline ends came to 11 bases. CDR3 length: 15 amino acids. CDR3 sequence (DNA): TGTGCCAGCAGTTCAGGACTTGAGTCCTACAATGAGCAGTTCTTC. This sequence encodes CASSSGLESYNEQFF.

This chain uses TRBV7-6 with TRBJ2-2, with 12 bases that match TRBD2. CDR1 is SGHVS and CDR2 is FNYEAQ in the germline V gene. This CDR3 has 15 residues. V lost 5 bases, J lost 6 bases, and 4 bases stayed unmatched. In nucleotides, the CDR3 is TGTGCCAGCAGCGAGACTAGCGGGAGCTCCGGGGAGCTGTTTTTT. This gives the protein CASSETSGSSGELFF.